This T cell receptor (beta chain) was identified during a study of post-analysis software for immune sequencing data. The study's findings and limits: Comparison of patients with controls showed roughly five TRBV segments more frequent in patients, TRBV5-6, TRBV5-1 and TRBV20-1 among them. Significantly lower normalized Chao1 diversity was found in patients with multiple sclerosis relative to controls.

Unique molecular identifiers tagged the TCR beta cDNA libraries. TCRdb processed the PCR reads anew with MiXCR; each CDR3 protein has one entry. The repertoire holds about 380,000 distinct CDR3 sequences, with 30% to 45% as singletons. The ends were cut back, 1 base at V and 0 bases at J, with 9 bases in the middle. This CDR3 spans 15 amino acids. In germline, CDR1 is SGHAT, CDR2 FQNNGV. Of note for this clonotype: The antigen is not known.

The chain carries TRBV11-2 and TRBJ2-5; D remains unclear. The sequenced sample was blood. The sequence derives from a girl between 10 and 17 years old with multiple sclerosis. CDR3 amino acids: CASSLGWQYQETQYF. As DNA, the CDR3 is TGTGCCAGCAGCTTAGGCTGGCAGTACCAAGAGACCCAGTACTTC. Using reference TRBV11-2 and TRBJ2-5 for the parts outside the CDR3, the full variable domain is EAGVAQSPRYKIIEKRQSVAFWCNPISGHATLYWYQQILGQGPKLLIQFQNNGVVDDSQLPKDRFSAERLKGVDSTLKIQPAKLEDSAVYLCASSLGWQYQETQYFGPGTRLLVL.